The clone carrying this TCR beta chain was seen only a few times. The data originate from a study of control samples from healthy donors and cancer patients. The germline CDR1 and CDR2 sequences are MDHEN and SYDVKM. Trimming left V 7 bases short and J 3 bases short, with 18 bases between. This CDR3 is 15 amino acids long. The protocol was immunoSEQ multiplex PCR, while the TCRdb copy is restricted to in-frame clones and leaves out a portion. The repertoire holds about 140,000 clones, approximately 91% seen once, with approximately 3.4% in the top ten. Sequenced: blood. The clonotype was recovered from a man aged 25-45 years in good health. The rearrangement links TRBV28 to TRBJ1-1; perhaps TRBD1 as D (6 bases). This CDR3 reads CASKNRDIGDTEAFF. CDR3 coding DNA: TGTGCCAGCAAAAACCGGGACATAGGGGACACTGAAGCTTTCTTT.